This T cell receptor (beta chain) comes out of a study of regulatory T cells in long-lasting Graves disease. At least ten counts were recorded for this clonotype. Time point defined: newly diagnosed GD, antithyroid drugs for less than 3 months. PBMCs provided the RNA from which the TCR library was made. According to the study, TCR beta libraries were built with iRepertoire HTBI primers and CDR3-region Arm-PCR. TCRdb used MiXCR to reprocess the multiplex PCR reads, holding one entry per CDR3 protein. Of hundreds of thousands of distinct CDR3 sequences in the sample, approximately 15% were seen once. Another study also made use of these data, one on T cells in Graves' hyperthyroidism and ophthalmopathy. That work adds: First-round RT-PCR with HTBI primers amplified the TCR CDR3 region. Ophthalmopathy was predicted by the model a median of approximately six months ahead of onset.

The source of this sequence is a man in his forties or fifties with Graves disease. The sequencing here drew on peripheral blood mononuclear cells (PBMCs), taken at new diagnosis, from a patient treated with antithyroid drugs.

CDR3 coding DNA: TGTGCCAGCAGTTCTCCCCTCGGGAGGGTCTCCTACGAGCAGTACTTC. Translation gives CASSSPLGRVSYEQYF. The chain is built from TRBV28 and TRBJ2-7; 8 bases agree with TRBD2. V was pared by 4 bases and J by 0 bases, with 8 bases of the junction left unmatched. CDR3 length: 16 amino acids. In germline, CDR1 is MDHEN, CDR2 SYDVKM.